One and the same sample provided the 15 T cell receptor beta chains below, sequenced in a study of blood T cells in healthy people across ages. A second PCR of about 6 to 11 cycles used a sample-barcoded 5' primer and a J-beta primer mix. MiXCR, run by TCRdb on the 5' RACE reads, gives a single entry per CDR3 protein. The data contain about 700,000 distinct CDR3 sequences, about a third of them singletons. Sequencing input: blood. The receptors shown here come from a woman older than 75 in good health.

This clonotype was counted many times. The chain carries TRBV7-9 and TRBJ2-4, with D unresolved. The V gene lost 5 bases and the J gene lost 3 bases, with 17 bases spanning the gap. There are 16 residues in the CDR3. Germline V gene sequence: CDR1 SEHNR, CDR2 FQNEAQ (reference sequence). CDR3 in DNA: TGTGCCAGCAGCCTTGACATTCTGACCGGCAAAAACATTCAGTACTTC. Protein sequence: CASSLDILTGKNIQYF.

This clonotype was seen more than once but under ten times. The chain carries TRBV7-2 and TRBJ2-2, with unresolved D. This CDR3 contains 15 residues. Trimming stripped 5 bases from V and 4 bases from J, with 14 bases between. Germline values: CDR1 SGHTA, CDR2 FQGNSA. This CDR3 reads CASSPETISTGELFF. The CDR3 nucleotides are TGTGCCAGCAGCCCAGAGACAATTTCCACCGGGGAGCTGTTTTTT.

This clonotype was detected only a few times. This chain connects TRBV5-1 to TRBJ1-6; 8 bases fit TRBD1. With V trimmed by 3 bases and J by 8 bases, 7 bases remained unmatched. Germline assignment: CDR1 SGHRS and CDR2 YFSETQ. CDR3 length: 15 residues. In DNA form, the CDR3 reads TGCGCCAGCAGCTCGGACAGGGTTATGGATTCACCCCTCCACTTT. It codes for CASSSDRVMDSPLHF.

The V and J genes are TRBV25-1 and TRBJ1-6, with 7 nucleotides matching TRBD1. The germline gives CDR1 MGHDK, CDR2 SYGVNS. Trimming at V came to 3 bases and at J to 7 bases, leaving 12 bases not matched to a gene. CDR3 length equals 17 residues. CDR3 region: CASSDIRGGSGNSPLHF. In DNA form, the CDR3 reads TGTGCCAGCAGTGATATAAGAGGGGGCTCGGGCAATTCACCCCTCCACTTT.

The chain recombines TRBV7-6 with TRBJ1-1, with D unresolved. Germline loops: CDR1 SGHVS, CDR2 FNYEAQ. The CDR3 contains 15 residues. The V and J ends lost 0 bases and 3 bases respectively, with 11 bases between them. Here the CDR3 DNA reads TGTGCCAGCAGCTTAGCGCAGTCGGCTTACACTGAAGCTTTCTTT. As protein: CASSLAQSAYTEAFF. The full variable domain, completed using reference TRBV7-6 and TRBJ1-1, is GAGVSQSPRYKVTKRGQDVALRCDPISGHVSLYWYRQALGQGPEFLTYFNYEAQQDKSGLPNDRFSAERPEGSISTLTIQRTEQRDSAMYRCASSLAQSAYTEAFFGQGTRLTVV.

As to this clonotype: A much larger clone sits a single nucleotide away, making a read error possible. V and J are TRBV13 and TRBJ2-7; TRBD2 aligns across 11 bases. V lost 2 bases to trimming and J lost 7 bases; unmatched junction nucleotides: 7. CDR3 length equals 15 residues. Germline assignment: CDR1 PRHDT and CDR2 FYEKMQ (reference sequence). CDR3 nucleotide sequence: TGTGCCAGCAGCTTATTAACTAGCGGGGGTAATGAGCAGTACTTC. Encoded protein: CASSLLTSGGNEQYF.

In the case of this clonotype: Compared with germline, one end of the junction differs, possibly owing to a read error. The chain has TRBV6-4 and TRBJ2-2; 8 bases agree with TRBD1. CDR3 length: 15 amino acids. Germline V gene sequence: CDR1 MRHNA, CDR2 SNTAGT. CDR3 loop: CASSHGRGRIGERFF. CDR3 nucleotides: TGTGCCAGCAGCCACGGCAGGGGGCGTATCGGGGAGCGGTTTTTT.

The table lists this clonotype with many counts. The J gene is TRBJ1-1, the V gene TRBV5-6; D not resolved. V shed 2 bases and J shed 1 base, with 9 bases lying between them. Per the germline V gene, CDR1 is SGHDT and CDR2 is YYEEEE. There are 14 residues in the CDR3. In DNA form, the CDR3 reads TGTGCCAGCAGCTTCAGTGGGTCGAACACTGAAGCTTTCTTT. Protein: CASSFSGSNTEAFF.

This clonotype was picked up a small number of times. It may be a read error: a sequence one base away is much more abundant. The genes are TRBV28 and TRBJ2-7; 9 positions match TRBD1. Germline loops: CDR1 MDHEN, CDR2 SYDVKM. V shed 5 bases, J shed 4 bases, and the junction held 9 bases outside the gene matches. The CDR3 is 15 amino acids. The DNA for the CDR3 is TGTGCCAGCAGTCCACTACAGGGGGCTGGTTACGAGCAGTACTTC. This codes for CASSPLQGAGYEQYF.

This sequence joins TRBV28 and TRBJ1-4; D not resolved. This CDR3 has 16 residues. V was pared by 2 bases and J by 3 bases, with 13 bases between. CDR1 is MDHEN and CDR2 is SYDVKM in the germline V gene. The DNA of the CDR3 is TGTGCCAGCAGTTTACCCACCCAGGCATCTAATGAAAAACTGTTTTTT. This sequence encodes CASSLPTQASNEKLFF.

The genes are TRBV5-1 and TRBJ2-1; no clear D. Judging by the DNA end, TRBJ2-7 fits better; the J call may be wrong. This CDR3 contains 15 residues. Per the germline V gene, CDR1 is SGHRS and CDR2 is YFSETQ. The CDR3 reads CASSLAGNSYNEQYF. CDR3 nucleotide sequence: TGCGCCAGCAGCTTGGCAGGTAATTCCTACAATGAGCAGTACTTC.

This clonotype was recorded many times. The chain uses TRBV2 and TRBJ2-5; 7 bases fit TRBD1. The CDR3 has 15 residues. The trim removed 6 bases at V and 2 bases at J, leaving 9 bases unmatched. The germline gives CDR1 SNHLY, CDR2 FYNNEI. The CDR3 spells CASSRGQDQQETQYF. CDR3 nucleotides: TGTGCCAGCAGCCGAGGACAGGACCAACAAGAGACCCAGTACTTC.

The chain uses TRBV28 and TRBJ2-1, with D perhaps TRBD2 (9 bases). Trimming removed 6 bases at V and 0 bases at J, with 30 bases between. The CDR3 contains 21 residues. Germline assignment: CDR1 MDHEN and CDR2 SYDVKM. This chain's CDR3 is CASRPTGAGGTKESSYNEQFF. In DNA, the CDR3 is TGTGCCAGCAGGCCGACAGGGGCGGGGGGGACAAAAGAGAGCTCCTACAATGAGCAGTTCTTC.

V is TRBV28 and J is TRBJ2-6; D is uncertain. Per germline, CDR1 MDHEN and CDR2 SYDVKM. The V end lost 3 bases, the J end lost 0 bases, and 15 bases lay between the germline ends. The CDR3 loop spans 18 amino acids. CDR3 bases: TGTGCCAGCAGTTTTATCCCCTATATTAGCTCTGGGGCCAACGTCCTGACTTTC. It specifies CASSFIPYISSGANVLTF.

This clonotype was detected ten times or more. The chain links TRBV5-1 to TRBJ2-5, with 10 positions matching TRBD2. CDR1 and CDR2 (germline): SGHRS, YFSETQ. J lost 1 base, V lost 6 bases, and 9 bases had no gene match. The CDR3 is 16 residues long. In DNA form, the CDR3 reads TGCGCCAGCACCCTGAGCACTAGCGGGGCCCAAGAGACCCAGTACTTC. It translates to CASTLSTSGAQETQYF.